The T cell receptor (beta chain) under discussion was sequenced for a study of control samples from healthy donors and cancer patients. Profiling relied on immunoSEQ multiplex PCR, and the TCRdb table lists in-frame clones only, not all of them. The profile covers some 150,000 clones, with 75% to 95% appearing a single time and 3.2% taken by the ten largest. The CDR3 extends over 11 amino acids. From germline, CDR1 is DFQATT and CDR2 SNEGSKA (reference sequence). Trimming pared 1 base from V and 2 bases from J, leaving 2 bases between. The origin of this receptor is a man younger than 45 in good health. This chain connects TRBV20-1 to TRBJ1-1; D not certain. The sequencing input was blood. CDR3: CSARANTEAFF. CDR3 sequence (DNA): TGCAGTGCTAGAGCTAACACTGAAGCTTTCTTT.